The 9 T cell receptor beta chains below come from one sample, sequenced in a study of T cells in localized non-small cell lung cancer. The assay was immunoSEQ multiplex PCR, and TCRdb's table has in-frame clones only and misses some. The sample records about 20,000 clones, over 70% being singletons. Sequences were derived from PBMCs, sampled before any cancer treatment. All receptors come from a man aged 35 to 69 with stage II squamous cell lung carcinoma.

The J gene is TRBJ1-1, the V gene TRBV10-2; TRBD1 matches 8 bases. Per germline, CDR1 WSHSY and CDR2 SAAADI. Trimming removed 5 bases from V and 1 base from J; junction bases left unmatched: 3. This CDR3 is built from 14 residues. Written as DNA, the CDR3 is TGCGCCAGCAGTTTACAGGGGGGGAACACTGAAGCTTTCTTT. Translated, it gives CASSLQGGNTEAFF.

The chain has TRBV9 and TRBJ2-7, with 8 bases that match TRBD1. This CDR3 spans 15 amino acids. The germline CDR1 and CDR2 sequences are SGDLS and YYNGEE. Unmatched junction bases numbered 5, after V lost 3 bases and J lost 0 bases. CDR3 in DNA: TGTGCCAGCAGCGATGGAACAGGGGGCTCCTACGAGCAGTACTTC. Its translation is CASSDGTGGSYEQYF.

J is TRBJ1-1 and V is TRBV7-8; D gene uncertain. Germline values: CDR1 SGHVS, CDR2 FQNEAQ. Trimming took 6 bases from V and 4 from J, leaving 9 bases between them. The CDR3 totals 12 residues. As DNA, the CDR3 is TGTGCCAGCAGTCAGTTGGGCACTGAAGCTTTCTTT. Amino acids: CASSQLGTEAFF.

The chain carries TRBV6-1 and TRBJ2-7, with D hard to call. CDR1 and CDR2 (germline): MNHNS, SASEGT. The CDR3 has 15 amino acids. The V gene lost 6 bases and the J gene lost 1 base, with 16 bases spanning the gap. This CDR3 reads CASSVGLDESYEQYF. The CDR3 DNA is TGTGCCAGCAGCGTCGGATTAGACGAGTCCTACGAGCAGTACTTC.

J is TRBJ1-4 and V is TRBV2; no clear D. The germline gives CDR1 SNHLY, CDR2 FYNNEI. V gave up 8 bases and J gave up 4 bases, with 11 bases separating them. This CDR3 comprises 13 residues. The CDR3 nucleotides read TGTGCCAGCGGAGTAGTTAATAATGAAAAACTGTTTTTT. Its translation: CASGVVNNEKLFF. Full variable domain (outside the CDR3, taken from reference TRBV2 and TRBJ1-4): EPEVTQTPSHQVTQMGQEVILRCVPISNHLYFYWYRQILGQKVEFLVSFYNNEISEKSEIFDDQFSVERPDGSNFTLKIRSTKLEDSAMYFCASGVVNNEKLFFGSGTQLSVL.

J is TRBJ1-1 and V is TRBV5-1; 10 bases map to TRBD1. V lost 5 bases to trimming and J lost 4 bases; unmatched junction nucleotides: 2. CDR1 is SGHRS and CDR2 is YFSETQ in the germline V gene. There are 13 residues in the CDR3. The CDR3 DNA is TGCGCCAGCAGTGGACAGGGGGGCACTGAAGCTTTCTTT. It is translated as CASSGQGGTEAFF. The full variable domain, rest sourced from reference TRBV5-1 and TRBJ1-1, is KAGVTQTPRYLIKTRGQQVTLSCSPISGHRSVSWYQQTPGQGLQFLFEYFSETQRNKGNFPGRFSGRQFSNSRSEMNVSTLELGDSALYLCASSGQGGTEAFFGQGTRLTVV.

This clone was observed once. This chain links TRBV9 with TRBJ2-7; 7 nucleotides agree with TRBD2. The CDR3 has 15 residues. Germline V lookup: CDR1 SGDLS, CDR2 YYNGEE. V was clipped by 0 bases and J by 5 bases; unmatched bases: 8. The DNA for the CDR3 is TGTGCCAGCAGCGTAGCCGGGACTACCCCTGACGAGCAGTACTTC. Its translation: CASSVAGTTPDEQYF.

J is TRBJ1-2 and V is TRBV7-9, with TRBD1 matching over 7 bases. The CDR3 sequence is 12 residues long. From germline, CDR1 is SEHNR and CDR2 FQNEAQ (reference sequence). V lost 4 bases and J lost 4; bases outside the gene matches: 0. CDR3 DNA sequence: TGTGCCAGCAGCTGGGACAGCTATGGCTACACCTTC. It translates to CASSWDSYGYTF.

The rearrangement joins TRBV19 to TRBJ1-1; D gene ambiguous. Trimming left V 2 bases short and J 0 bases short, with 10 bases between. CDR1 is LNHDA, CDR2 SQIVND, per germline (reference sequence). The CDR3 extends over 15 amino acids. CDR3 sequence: CASSILGRMNTEAFF. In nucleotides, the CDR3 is TGTGCCAGTAGTATATTGGGTCGAATGAACACTGAAGCTTTCTTT. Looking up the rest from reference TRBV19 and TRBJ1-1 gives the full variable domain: DGGITQSPKYLFRKEGQNVTLSCEQNLNHDAMYWYRQDPGQGLRLIYYSQIVNDFQKGDIAEGYSVSREKKESFPLTVTSAQKNPTAFYLCASSILGRMNTEAFFGQGTRLTVV.